This TCR beta chain was retrieved from a study of T cell responses to AZD1222 COVID-19 vaccine. This table comes from immunoSEQ multiplex PCR, and its TCRdb copy is limited to in-frame clones, with some not included. The data contain around 120,000 clones, over 80% of them singletons. The CDR3 loop spans 14 amino acids. In germline, CDR1 is MGHDK, CDR2 SYGVNS. V was pared by 9 bases and J by 2 bases, with 17 bases between. Turning to this clone: Its antigen remains unknown.

General study points: Researchers report vaccine-associated CD4 TCRs spanning spike, with dominance at 160-218 and 743-854. Scientists sampled the repertoires only once the peak T cell response had passed.

The chain has TRBV25-1 and TRBJ2-7; D might be TRBD1 (5 bases). The clonotype was recovered from an adult in good health. Sequenced here: peripheral blood, sampled on day 0 of AZD1222 vaccination. Here the CDR3 DNA reads TGTGCCAGGCCCAAAAGACAGAAAGCCTACGAGCAGTACTTC. Its protein product is CARPKRQKAYEQYF.